A selection of T cell receptor beta chains follows, all from one sample in a study of IL-17A CD8 T cells in psoriatic arthritis synovium. Profiling relied on immunoSEQ multiplex PCR, and the TCRdb table lists in-frame clones only, not all of them. Here the sample spans some 2,200 clones, approximately 70% being singletons. The sample taken for sequencing was memory CD8+ T cells from synovial fluid. These receptors all come from a human donor with psoriatic arthritis. Both conserved end residues are part of each CDR3. The D gene is left open where the match is weak. The listing skips clone size in some rows; elsewhere it reads once, few, many or a size class.

TGCGCCAGCAATCCTTCCGGGGTTGAGACCCAGTACTTC | CASNPSGVETQYF | . | TRBV10-1 | once | TRBJ2-5
TGTGCCAGCAGCCAAGTCTGGGACAGGGCCCGAGGGGACACTGAAGCTTTCTTT | CASSQVWDRARGDTEAFF | TRBD1 | TRBV5-4 | . | TRBJ1-1
TGTGCCAGCAGCCAAGCTAGGACAGGGGCCCTCGAGCAGTACTTC | CASSQARTGALEQYF | TRBD1 | TRBV4-2 | . | TRBJ2-7
TGTGCCAGCAGCTTGGCCCCAGATACGCAGTATTTT | CASSLAPDTQYF | . | TRBV5-5 | . | TRBJ2-3
TGTGCCAGCAGCCATCTTGAGCGGAGCTCCTACAATGAGCAGTTCTTC | CASSHLERSSYNEQFF | . | TRBV11-2 | . | TRBJ2-1
TGTGCCAGCAGCACAACGCCGGTTGTGGACGAGCAGTACTTC | CASSTTPVVDEQYF | . | TRBV11-2 | . | TRBJ2-7
TGTGCCAGCAGCTTAGGGTGGCGGCGGGAGGGGAATGAGCAGTTCTTC | CASSLGWRREGNEQFF | TRBD2 | TRBV7-9 | . | TRBJ2-1
TGTGCCAGTAGTATCCCTCCCCCACAAAATGAGCAGTTCTTC | CASSIPPPQNEQFF | . | TRBV19 | once | TRBJ2-1
TGCGCCAGCAGCCAAACGCACGCAGGGGCCCTCGAGCAGTTCTTC | CASSQTHAGALEQFF | . | TRBV4-1 | . | TRBJ2-1
TGTGCCAGCAGTGCCGGACAGGGGGCAGATACGCAGTATTTT | CASSAGQGADTQYF | TRBD1 | TRBV6-4 | . | TRBJ2-3
TGTGCCAGCAGCCGCCGCCTAAGGGGGCGGGATGATGTCGGGGAGCTGTTTTTT | CASSRRLRGRDDVGELFF | . | TRBV4-2 | . | TRBJ2-2
TGTGCCAGCAGCCAAGGGAGGCTAGCGGGAGCCAATGAGCAGTTCTTC | CASSQGRLAGANEQFF | TRBD2 | TRBV14 | once | TRBJ2-1
TGTGCCAGCAGTAATCCGACTAGCGGGATAGATACGCAGTATTTT | CASSNPTSGIDTQYF | TRBD2 | TRBV27 | . | TRBJ2-3
TGTGCCAGCAGACTCCGGGCGGGAGGTACAGACGAGCAGTACTTC | CASRLRAGGTDEQYF | TRBD2 | TRBV28 | . | TRBJ2-7
TGTGCCAGCAGTTCGTTAGCGGGGTTCATGTATACGCAGTATTTT | CASSSLAGFMYTQYF | TRBD2 | TRBV27 | . | TRBJ2-3
TGTGCCAGTAGTCATGGGTCCTATGGCTACACCTTC | CASSHGSYGYTF | . | TRBV19 | . | TRBJ1-2
TGTGCCAGCAGGGCCTCAGACAGGGGGCGCATTAATGAGCAGTTCTTC | CASRASDRGRINEQFF | TRBD1 | TRBV27 | . | TRBJ2-1
TGTGCCAGCAGCTGGGGGCAGAACGATCAGCCCCAGCATTTT | CASSWGQNDQPQHF | . | TRBV7-9 | . | TRBJ1-5
TGTGCCAGCAGCCACCCCCCTAGGGTATACACCGGGGAGCTGTTTTTT | CASSHPPRVYTGELFF | . | TRBV11-3 | . | TRBJ2-2
TGTGCCAGCAGTTACTCGAGCTGGGGCTCCTACAATGAGCAGTTCTTC | CASSYSSWGSYNEQFF | . | TRBV6-5 | . | TRBJ2-1
TGTGCCAGCAGTCCCAATGGGGGCTCTGGGGCCAACGTCCTGACTTTC | CASSPNGGSGANVLTF | . | TRBV27 | few | TRBJ2-6
TGTGCCAGCAGCGCCGGAACTAGCGGGGATTACAATGAGCAGTTCTTC | CASSAGTSGDYNEQFF | TRBD2 | TRBV13 | . | TRBJ2-1
TGTGCCATCAGGGGGCTAGCGGATAATGAGCAGTTCTTC | CAIRGLADNEQFF | TRBD2 | TRBV10-3 | . | TRBJ2-1
TGCGCCAGCAGTCAAACCCTGGAAGGGAAGGATAAGGAGACCCAGTACTTC | CASSQTLEGKDKETQYF | . | TRBV23-1 | . | TRBJ2-5
TGTGCCTGCGACGAGCAGTACTTC | CACDEQYF | . | TRBV30 | . | TRBJ2-7
TGTGCCAGCAGCTCAGACGGGAGCTCCTACAATGAGCAGTTCTTC | CASSSDGSSYNEQFF | . | TRBV11-3 | . | TRBJ2-1
TGTGCCAGCAGTTACGGGGGCGGGAACGTCGCTGAAGCTTTCTTT | CASSYGGGNVAEAFF | . | TRBV6-5 | . | TRBJ1-1
TGTGCCAGCAGTTCGGACTATCCAACTAATGAAAAACTGTTTTTT | CASSSDYPTNEKLFF | . | TRBV6-1 | . | TRBJ1-4
TGTGCCAGCAGCTACTCCGGGACAGACTCTGGAAACACCATATATTTT | CASSYSGTDSGNTIYF | TRBD1 | TRBV7-8 | . | TRBJ1-3
TGTGCCAGCAGCGAAGGGGAATCTGGGGCCAACGTCCTGACTTTC | CASSEGESGANVLTF | . | TRBV6-1 | . | TRBJ2-6
TGCGCCAGCAGCCAAGGGATAGCGGGAGCCTCCTACAATGAGCAGTTCTTC | CASSQGIAGASYNEQFF | TRBD2 | TRBV4-3 | . | TRBJ2-1
TGTGCCAGCAGTCGGACTAGCGGGAGTGGGGATACGCAGTATTTT | CASSRTSGSGDTQYF | TRBD2 | TRBV6-4 | . | TRBJ2-3
TGTGCCTGGAAACCGACCGGGGCCCTCTATGGCTACACCTTC | CAWKPTGALYGYTF | . | TRBV30 | . | TRBJ1-2
TGTGCCAGCAGTAGAAGGGACAGGACTCCCTACGAGCAGTACTTC | CASSRRDRTPYEQYF | TRBD1 | TRBV7-9 | few | TRBJ2-7
TGTGCCAGCAGTTTAAGGGTAGAGCAGTTCTTC | CASSLRVEQFF | . | TRBV28 | few | TRBJ2-1
TGTGCCAGCAGCTTTCGTCCGATCCACGGGGAGCTGTTTTTT | CASSFRPIHGELFF | . | TRBV11-3 | once | TRBJ2-2
TGCGCCAGCAGTCTGCTAGTAAGAGCACAAAGTCGGGCCAACGTCCTGACTTTC | CASSLLVRAQSRANVLTF | . | TRBV10-1 | . | TRBJ2-6
TGTGCCAGCTCACCGGGGAGTAACGAAGAGACCCAGTACTTC | CASSPGSNEETQYF | . | TRBV6-6 | . | TRBJ2-5
TGTGCCAGCTCACCTGAACGGACTAGCGGGATCTCCCGAACCTACAATGAGCAGTTCTTC | CASSPERTSGISRTYNEQFF | TRBD2 | TRBV18 | few | TRBJ2-1
TGCAGCGCTGGTAAGGATAGCGGCGATTACAATGAGCAGTTCTTC | CSAGKDSGDYNEQFF | . | TRBV29-1 | . | TRBJ2-1
TGTGCCACCAGCAGAGGCGGCTCAGATACGCAGTATTTT | CATSRGGSDTQYF | . | TRBV15 | . | TRBJ2-3
TGTGCCAGCTCACACATCGAAATGCAGGGGGCAGGTTTCATTCAGTACTTC | CASSHIEMQGAGFIQYF | TRBD1 | TRBV18 | . | TRBJ2-4
TGTGCTAGCAGCTTAGGGACAGGAGCCATCACAGATACGCAGTATTTT | CASSLGTGAITDTQYF | TRBD1 | TRBV7-7 | few | TRBJ2-3
TGTGCCAGCAGCGGACAGGGGGCCGGTACTGAAGCTTTCTTT | CASSGQGAGTEAFF | TRBD1 | TRBV27 | . | TRBJ1-1
TGTGCCAGCAGACCGGCTGCGGGGGAGCTGTTTTTT | CASRPAAGELFF | . | TRBV25-1 | . | TRBJ2-2
TGCGCCAGTCTAAGCGGCCAAGTCACAGATACGCAGTATTTT | CASLSGQVTDTQYF | . | TRBV10-2 | once | TRBJ2-3
TGTGCCAGCAGCGTAGATGCGGGAACGTACAATGAGCAGTTCTTC | CASSVDAGTYNEQFF | . | TRBV9 | . | TRBJ2-1
TGTGCCATCAGTGAGTCGAGGGAAGGGGGCAATGAGCAGTTCTTC | CAISESREGGNEQFF | . | TRBV10-3 | . | TRBJ2-1
TGTGCCAGCGGGAGACAGGGGACCTACAATGAGCAGTTCTTC | CASGRQGTYNEQFF | TRBD1 | TRBV27 | . | TRBJ2-1